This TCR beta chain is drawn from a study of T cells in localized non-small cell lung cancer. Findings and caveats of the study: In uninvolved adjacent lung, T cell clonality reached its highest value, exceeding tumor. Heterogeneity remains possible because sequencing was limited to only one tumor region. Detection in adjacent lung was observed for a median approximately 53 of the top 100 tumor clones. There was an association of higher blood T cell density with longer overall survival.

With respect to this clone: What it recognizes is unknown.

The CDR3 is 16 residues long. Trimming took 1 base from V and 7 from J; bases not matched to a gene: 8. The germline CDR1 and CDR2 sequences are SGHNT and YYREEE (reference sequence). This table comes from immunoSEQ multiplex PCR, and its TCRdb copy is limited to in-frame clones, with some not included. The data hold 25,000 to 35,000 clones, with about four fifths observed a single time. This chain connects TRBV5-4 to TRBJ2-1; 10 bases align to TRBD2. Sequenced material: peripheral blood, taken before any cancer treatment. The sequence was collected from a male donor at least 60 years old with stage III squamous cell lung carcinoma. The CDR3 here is CASSLPSGRAFNEQFF. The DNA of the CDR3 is TGTGCCAGCAGCTTGCCCAGCGGGAGGGCCTTTAATGAGCAGTTCTTC.